One and the same sample provided the 18 T cell receptor beta chains below, sequenced in a study of spatial heterogeneity in lung cancer. A single record per CDR3 protein comes from TCRdb applying MiXCR to the 5' RACE reads. In the table there are around 48,000 distinct CDR3 sequences, approximately 5.7% of which are singletons. The time point is: sample taken at primary tumor resection. From tumor, nontumor lung or frozen PBMC, whole RNA was taken unsorted for sequencing. This material consisted of PBMCs, taken at surgery. The receptor source for this set is a male donor with early-stage non-small cell lung cancer.

At least ten counts were recorded for this clonotype. CDR3 sequence (DNA): TGCGCCAGCAGCTCGGGAACTGGGGCCAACGTCCTGACTTTC. Its translation is CASSSGTGANVLTF. This chain connects TRBV5-1 to TRBJ2-6; perhaps TRBD2 as D (5 bases). Looked up from germline, CDR1 is SGHRS and CDR2 is YFSETQ. CDR3 length: 14 residues. Deletions cut 3 bases from V and 2 bases from J, with 6 bases between.

This clonotype was observed many times. This sequence joins TRBV7-9 and TRBJ1-5; 8 bases are shared with TRBD1. The junction had 8 bases not matched to a gene; V was cut back by 5 bases and J by 5 bases. Germline V gives CDR1 SEHNR, CDR2 FQNEAQ (reference sequence). CDR3 length: 15 residues. The CDR3, as DNA: TGTGCCAGCAGCAAGGACAGGGCAATGGATCAGCCCCAGCATTTT. The encoded protein is CASSKDRAMDQPQHF.

This clonotype has ten or more counts. This chain joins TRBV19 and TRBJ2-5; 8 bases agree with TRBD2. The V and J ends lost 6 bases and 5 bases, in that order; junction bases with no gene match: 5. There are 13 residues in the CDR3. Per germline, CDR1 LNHDA and CDR2 SQIVND (reference sequence). The CDR3, as DNA: TGTGCCAGTAGACGACCGGGGGGGGAGACCCAGTACTTC. Translation gives CASRRPGGETQYF.

This clonotype was seen a handful of times. The CDR3 region is CASSPYGTGPNTGELFF. CDR3 sequence (DNA): TGTGCCAGCAGTCCTTATGGGACAGGGCCGAACACCGGGGAGCTGTTTTTT. The chain carries TRBV27 and TRBJ2-2; 9 bases match TRBD1. V was pared by 5 bases and J by 0 bases, with 7 bases of the junction left unmatched. The germline V gene encodes CDR1 MNHEY and CDR2 SMNVEV (reference sequence). This CDR3 contains 17 residues.

At least ten counts were recorded for this clonotype. The V and J genes are TRBV5-1 and TRBJ2-2, with TRBD2 matching over 8 bases. Looked up from germline, CDR1 is SGHRS and CDR2 is YFSETQ. With 7 bases clipped from V and 0 bases from J, the junction kept 5 bases outside the gene matches. This CDR3 spans 15 amino acids. The CDR3 region is CASREGSSNTGELFF. The CDR3 bases are TGCGCCAGCCGGGAGGGCAGCTCGAACACCGGGGAGCTGTTTTTT. Full variable domain (missing parts from reference TRBV5-1 and TRBJ2-2): KAGVTQTPRYLIKTRGQQVTLSCSPISGHRSVSWYQQTPGQGLQFLFEYFSETQRNKGNFPGRFSGRQFSNSRSEMNVSTLELGDSALYLCASREGSSNTGELFFGEGSRLTVL.

There are many counts of this clonotype. The V call is TRBV3-1, the J call TRBJ2-3; D may correspond to TRBD1 or TRBD2 (5 bases each). The CDR3 is 18 residues long. Germline V gives CDR1 LGHDT, CDR2 YNNKEL (reference sequence). With 0 bases removed from V and 2 bases from J, the gap between germline ends came to 18 bases. The CDR3 DNA reads as TGTGCCAGCAGCCAAGATTCATGGGACGACGCCAACACAGATACGCAGTATTTT. It is translated as CASSQDSWDDANTDTQYF.

This chain uses TRBV6-6 with TRBJ2-3; the D gene is possibly TRBD1 (5 bases). V lost 7 bases and J lost 6, with 8 bases in between. Looked up from germline, CDR1 is MNHNY and CDR2 is SVGAGI (reference sequence). CDR3 length equals 11 residues. This chain's CDR3 is CASMTADTQYF. The CDR3 nucleotides are TGTGCCAGCATGACAGCGGATACGCAGTATTTT.

By share, this clonotype ranks as medium-sized. The rearrangement uses TRBV4-1 and TRBJ2-7, with D perhaps being TRBD1 or TRBD2 (6 bases each). V lost 3 bases, J lost 2 bases, and 14 bases lay in between. CDR1 MGHRA and CDR2 YSYEKL come from the germline V gene. The CDR3 contains 15 residues. Here the CDR3 DNA reads TGCGCCAGCAGCCATCCCGGCGGGACAACCTACGAGCAGTACTTC. Translation gives CASSHPGGTTYEQYF.

In its sample, this clonotype was seen many times. J is TRBJ1-2 and V is TRBV5-5; TRBD1 is a possible D gene (6 bases). The V and J ends lost 4 bases and 1 base respectively, with 11 bases between them. The CDR3 runs to 14 residues. Germline V CDR1 and CDR2: SGHKS, YYEKEE (reference sequence). CDR3 coding DNA: TGTGCCAGCAGCCCAGGGGACCTTAACTATGGCTACACCTTC. Protein sequence: CASSPGDLNYGYTF.

This sequence joins TRBV3-2 and TRBJ2-6; the D call of TRBD1 is as the table states it, not checked on the DNA. TRBV3-2 constitutes a pseudogene. This CDR3 contains 17 residues. CDR3 sequence (DNA): TGTGCCAGCAGCCATGGGTCCCTGAGGCTTGGGGCCAACGTCCTGACTTTC. Translated: CASSHGSLRLGANVLTF.

This clonotype was recorded at least ten times. This chain's CDR3 is CSASSGGAEETQYF. The CDR3 bases are TGCAGTGCTAGTTCAGGGGGCGCCGAAGAGACCCAGTACTTC. The chain links TRBV20-1 to TRBJ2-5; 8 positions agree with TRBD1. This CDR3 contains 14 residues. CDR1 is DFQATT and CDR2 is SNEGSKA in the germline V gene (reference sequence). Losses at the gene ends were 3 bases for V and 3 bases for J; bases not matched to a gene: 6.

This clonotype was counted ten times or more. The chain has TRBV7-2 and TRBJ2-7; 10 nucleotides align to TRBD2. V dropped 5 bases and J dropped 11; count of bases not matched to a gene: 12. Per germline, CDR1 SGHTA and CDR2 FQGNSA. This CDR3 is built from 14 residues. The CDR3 sequence is CASSPGVQREGEYF. CDR3 nucleotides: TGTGCCAGCAGCCCGGGGGTACAGCGGGAGGGAGAGTACTTC.

This clonotype occurred many times. The CDR3 bases are TGTGCCAGCAGCTTATCTTTCAGGGTTGGTGGGACTAATGAAAAACTGTTTTTT. This translates into CASSLSFRVGGTNEKLFF. The V call is TRBV7-2, the J call TRBJ1-4; weak D call: TRBD1 (5 bases). Germline loops: CDR1 SGHTA, CDR2 FQGNSA. This CDR3 has 18 amino acids. V gave up 2 bases and J gave up 2 bases, with 18 bases separating them.

This clonotype was found many times. This chain connects TRBV12-3 or TRBV12-4 to TRBJ2-5; D may match TRBD1 or TRBD2 (6 bases each). Trimming shortened V by 5 bases and J by 0 bases, and 16 bases separated the two germline ends. CDR3 length equals 16 residues. The CDR3 here is CASSRRGGGYQETQYF. The CDR3 DNA is TGTGCCAGCAGTCGCCGAGGAGGGGGTTACCAAGAGACCCAGTACTTC.

This clonotype has at least ten counts. This chain links TRBV7-9 with TRBJ2-6; D not resolved. Looked up from germline, CDR1 is SEHNR and CDR2 is FQNEAQ (reference sequence). The CDR3 has 16 amino acids. V lost 4 bases and J lost 0, with 10 bases in between. CDR3 region: CASSSRGHSGANVLTF. The CDR3 DNA sequence: TGTGCCAGCAGCTCCCGTGGCCACTCTGGGGCCAACGTCCTGACTTTC. Full variable domain (outside the CDR3, taken from reference TRBV7-9 and TRBJ2-6): DTGVSQNPRHKITKRGQNVTFRCDPISEHNRLYWYRQTLGQGPEFLTYFQNEAQLEKSRLLSDRFSAERPKGSFSTLEIQRTEQGDSAMYLCASSSRGHSGANVLTFGAGSRLTVL.

The chain carries TRBV6-5 and TRBJ1-3; no reliable D call. V lost 7 bases and J 0 bases, leaving 13 bases between the germline ends. The CDR3 contains 15 residues. Germline assignment: CDR1 MNHEY and CDR2 SVGAGI. The CDR3 DNA is TGTGCCAGCACCTTACACTCCAGCTCTGGAAACACCATATATTTT. Protein product: CASTLHSSSGNTIYF.

This clonotype occurred many times. The chain couples TRBV3-1 to TRBJ1-1; D call uncertain. The V end was cut by 8 bases, the J end by 4 bases, with 20 bases between. The CDR3 is 15 residues long. CDR1 and CDR2 from the germline V gene are LGHDT and YNNKEL (reference sequence). CDR3 amino acids: CASEAGVGLITEAFF. In DNA, the CDR3 is TGTGCCAGCGAAGCCGGGGTAGGGTTAATCACTGAAGCTTTCTTT. The full variable domain, with the rest looked up from reference TRBV3-1 and TRBJ1-1, is DTAVSQTPKYLVTQMGNDKSIKCEQNLGHDTMYWYKQDSKKFLKIMFSYNNKELIINETVPNRFSPKSPDKAHLNLHINSLELGDSAVYFCASEAGVGLITEAFFGQGTRLTVV.

The sample holds many counts of this clonotype. The CDR3 here is CSVEAGQGVMTTEAFF. The CDR3 DNA sequence: TGCAGCGTTGAAGCTGGACAGGGGGTGATGACCACTGAAGCTTTCTTT. The genes are TRBV29-1 and TRBJ1-1, with 10 positions matching TRBD1. V shed 1 base and J 4 bases; nucleotides not matched to a gene: 9. The CDR3 extends over 16 amino acids. In germline, CDR1 is SQVTM, CDR2 ANQGSEA.